This T cell receptor (beta chain) appears in the sequencing data of a study of T cells in Graves' hyperthyroidism and ophthalmopathy. TCR beta CDR3 regions were amplified from RNA transcripts. The HTBI primer set was used in a first-round RT-PCR of the TCR CDR3. TCRdb ran MiXCR on the multiplex PCR reads and lists one entry per CDR3 protein. The data show about 640,000 distinct CDR3 sequences, with roughly 15% seen just once and around 12% held by the top ten. Thyroid ultrasound and orbital computed tomography, with clinical symptoms and serum thyroxine and TRAb, informed diagnoses. V trimming: 4 bases; J trimming: 0 bases; junction bases outside the gene matches: 7. Germline CDR1 is SGDLS and CDR2 is YYNGEE. This CDR3 is built from 15 residues.

The material sequenced was blood. The rearrangement links TRBV9 to TRBJ2-7, with 7 positions matching TRBD2. The TCR comes from a woman between 45 and 60 years old with Graves' ophthalmopathy. The CDR3: CASSYTSVSSYEQYF. DNA of the CDR3: TGTGCCAGCAGCTATACTAGCGTCAGCTCCTACGAGCAGTACTTC. The full variable domain, with the rest looked up from reference TRBV9 and TRBJ2-7, is DSGVTQTPKHLITATGQRVTLRCSPRSGDLSVYWYQQSLDQGLQFLIQYYNGEERAKGNILERFSAQQFPDLHSELNLSSLELGDSALYFCASSYTSVSSYEQYFGPGTRLTVT.